Listed below are T cell receptor beta chains from one sample, sequenced in a study of neurological immune-mediated disorders. MiXCR, run by TCRdb on the 5' RACE reads, gives a single entry per CDR3 protein. Of approximately 37,000 distinct CDR3 sequences listed, roughly an eighth were seen once; the top ten hold 25% to 30%. The sequencing sample was made of PBMCs. These receptors were taken from a woman between 45 and 60 years old with HTLV-1-associated myelopathy (HAM/TSP). Each CDR3 is given with its conserved first and last residue. A D gene is named only where the DNA matches it firmly. Expanded clones get a size class; other rows say once, few or many, or leave the size out.

>TRBV4-2|.|TRBJ1-3|many
TGTGCCAGCAGCCCTTTGGGCGACTCTGGAAACACCATATATTTT
CASSPLGDSGNTIYF
>TRBV7-2|.|TRBJ2-1|many
TGTGCCAGCAGCTGGGGTTATGAGCAGTTCTTC
CASSWGYEQFF
>TRBV29-1|.|TRBJ2-1|many
TGCAGCGTTGGCCCCTCGGGGCGGGGTACCGATGAGCAGTTCTTC
CSVGPSGRGTDEQFF
>TRBV3-1|TRBD2|TRBJ2-3|.
TGTGCCAGCAGCCAACAACCGACTAGCGGAGATACGCAGTATTTT
CASSQQPTSGDTQYF
>TRBV29-1|TRBD1|TRBJ2-7|many
TGCAGCGTCCCAGGGGGAGCATCCTACGAGCAGTACTTC
CSVPGGASYEQYF
>TRBV20-1|.|TRBJ1-3|many
TGCAGTGCTATTCTGAGCTCTGGAAACACCATATATTTT
CSAILSSGNTIYF
>TRBV28|.|TRBJ1-5|many
TGTGCCAGCAGTTTAAAAGGAGGTCAGCCCCAGCATTTT
CASSLKGGQPQHF
>TRBV19|.|TRBJ2-1|many
TGTGCCAGTAGTATCAACAATGAGCAGTTCTTC
CASSINNEQFF
>TRBV4-1|.|TRBJ2-4|many
TGCGCCAGCAGGGAGGGATGGGGCAAAAACATTCAGTACTTC
CASREGWGKNIQYF
>TRBV2|.|TRBJ1-2|many
TGTGCCAGCAGTGAACTATCGGGGATCTATGGCTACACCTTC
CASSELSGIYGYTF
>TRBV6-2/TRBV6-3|.|TRBJ1-1|.
TGTGCCAGCAGAACACAGAGTTACACTGAAGCTTTCTTT
CASRTQSYTEAFF
>TRBV28|.|TRBJ1-1|many
TGTGCCACCGGACCCCCTCAGCGGTACACTGAAGCTTTCTTT
CATGPPQRYTEAFF
>TRBV7-6|.|TRBJ1-3|many
TGTGCCAGCAGCATAGCGGACAGCTCTGGAAACACCATATATTTT
CASSIADSSGNTIYF
>TRBV5-1|TRBD1|TRBJ1-5|many
TGCGCCAGCAGCGGGAAGCGACAGGGTCTCGGCCAGCCCCAGCATTTT
CASSGKRQGLGQPQHF
>TRBV20-1|TRBD2|TRBJ2-5|many
TGCAGTGCGCCGACCCTGGGGGGGGAGACCCAGTACTTC
CSAPTLGGETQYF
>TRBV6-5|.|TRBJ2-2|many
TGTGCCAGCAGTTACCACGGGGAGCTGTTTTTT
CASSYHGELFF
>TRBV9|.|TRBJ2-6|many
TGTGCCAGCAGCCCGCAACAGCACTCTGGGGCCAACGTCCTGACTTTC
CASSPQQHSGANVLTF
>TRBV6-5|TRBD2|TRBJ2-3|many
TGTGCCAGCAGTTACTCGACGGGGGGGGCGGCAGATACGCAGTATTTT
CASSYSTGGAADTQYF
>TRBV27|TRBD2|TRBJ2-3|few
TGTGCCAGCAGTTTAGGAGGCGCGTGGGCGGGGGGCACAGATACGCAGTATTTT
CASSLGGAWAGGTDTQYF
>TRBV5-1|.|TRBJ1-1|many
TGCGCCAGCAGCTCCGGGGGGGGCACTGAAGCTTTCTTT
CASSSGGGTEAFF
>TRBV5-1|.|TRBJ2-7|.
TGCGCCAGCAGCTTCTCGGGGGCGAGGGACGAGCAGTACTTC
CASSFSGARDEQYF
>TRBV5-1|TRBD1|TRBJ1-4|many
TGCGCCAGCAGCTGGGGACAGGGGGCGGGTGAAAAACTGTTTTTT
CASSWGQGAGEKLFF
>TRBV5-4|TRBD2|TRBJ2-1|many
TGTGCCAGCAGCTTAGGCCTAGCGGGGGCCTACAATGAGCAGTTCTTC
CASSLGLAGAYNEQFF
>TRBV6-4|TRBD2|TRBJ2-2|many
TGTGCCAGCAGTAGACTAGCGGGAGACACCGGGGAGCTGTTTTTT
CASSRLAGDTGELFF
>TRBV27|TRBD1|TRBJ2-7|.
TGTGCCAGCAGCCGTGAAAGGGGGCCCTACGAGCAGTACTTC
CASSRERGPYEQYF
>TRBV5-8|.|TRBJ2-2|many
TGTGCCAGCAGCTTTCCAAGGGCAGGGACGGACACCGGGGAGCTGTTTTTT
CASSFPRAGTDTGELFF
>TRBV7-9|TRBD1|TRBJ1-1|.
TGTGCCAGCCATCACACCGGCAGGGGGCAGAACACTGAAGCTTTCTTT
CASHHTGRGQNTEAFF
>TRBV4-3|TRBD1|TRBJ2-1|many
TGCGCCAGCAGCCAAGATCCCGGGACAGGCTTTGGCAATGAGCAGTTCTTC
CASSQDPGTGFGNEQFF
>TRBV6-2/TRBV6-3|.|TRBJ2-1|many
TGTGCCAGCAGCCGAGATGTAGACTTCCATCGGTTCTTC
CASSRDVDFHRFF
>TRBV7-8|.|TRBJ2-2|few
TGTGCCAGCAGCTCAACAAGCGCCTGGGAGCTGTATTTT
CASSSTSAWELYF
>TRBV24-1|TRBD2|TRBJ2-5|many
TGTGCCACCAGTGACAGGGGACTAGCGGGCGGAGAGACCCAGTACTTC
CATSDRGLAGGETQYF
>TRBV3-1|TRBD1|TRBJ2-3|.
TGTGCCAGCAGCCGCGGACAGGGACCAGATACGCAGTATTTT
CASSRGQGPDTQYF
>TRBV7-2|.|TRBJ1-6|many
TGTGCCAGCAGCCGTAGGAATTCACCCCTCCACTTT
CASSRRNSPLHF
>TRBV7-2|.|TRBJ1-1|many
TGTGCCAGCAGCTTACGGGGAAGGGCTTTCTTT
CASSLRGRAFF
>TRBV5-1|TRBD2|TRBJ2-5|many
TGCGCCAGCAGCCCCGGACTAGCGGGGGGCTCACAAGAGACCCAGTACTTC
CASSPGLAGGSQETQYF
>TRBV7-2|.|TRBJ1-1|many
TGTGCCAGCCAGCGCCTGAGAGGGGCTGAAGCTTTCTTT
CASQRLRGAEAFF
>TRBV5-5|.|TRBJ2-5|many
TGTGCCAGCAGCTTCGCAATCCAAGAGACCCAGTACTTC
CASSFAIQETQYF
>TRBV5-1|.|TRBJ1-5|.
.
CASSSHPRTDYEQYFGPGNQPQHF
>TRBV5-1|TRBD1|TRBJ1-1|many
TGCGCCAGCAGCGAGTCCAGGGGGGGTACTGAAGCTTTCTTT
CASSESRGGTEAFF
>TRBV7-9|.|TRBJ2-3|many
TGTGCCAGCCTCGGGAATACAGATACGCAGTATTTT
CASLGNTDTQYF
>TRBV9|TRBD1|TRBJ1-1|.
TGTGCCAGCAGTGCGGACAGGGGAACTGAAGCTTTCTTT
CASSADRGTEAFF
>TRBV7-2|.|TRBJ2-7|once
TGTGCCAGCAGCTTAGGGAGCGGGCAGTACTTC
CASSLGSGQYF